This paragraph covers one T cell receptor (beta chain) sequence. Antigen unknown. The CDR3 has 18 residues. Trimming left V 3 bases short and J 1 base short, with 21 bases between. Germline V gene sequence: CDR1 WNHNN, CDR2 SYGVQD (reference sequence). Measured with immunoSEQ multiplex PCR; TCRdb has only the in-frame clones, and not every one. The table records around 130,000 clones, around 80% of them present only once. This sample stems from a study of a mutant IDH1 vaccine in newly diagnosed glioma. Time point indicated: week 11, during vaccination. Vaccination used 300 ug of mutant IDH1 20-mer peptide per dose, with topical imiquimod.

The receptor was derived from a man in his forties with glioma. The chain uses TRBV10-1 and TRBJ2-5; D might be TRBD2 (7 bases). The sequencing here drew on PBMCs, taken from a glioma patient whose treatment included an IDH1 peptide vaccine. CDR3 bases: TGCGCCAGCAGTGATAGGGGGAACAGGGAGGGTCTCCAAGAGACCCAGTACTTC. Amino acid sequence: CASSDRGNREGLQETQYF.